Included here is one T cell receptor (beta chain) sequence, with context. Antigen unknown. These data belong to a study of T cell responses to AZD1222 COVID-19 vaccine. Regarding the study as a whole: White British donors predominated, females outnumbered males, and clonal diversity was possibly underestimated. Baseline seropositivity occurred in only 5 or 6 AZD1222 recipients. Spike-spanning, vaccine-associated CD4 TCRs were dominant at 160-218 and 743-854. Within unmutated variant regions lay the reported targets of nearly half of spike-specific TCRs.

Germline V CDR1 and CDR2: SEHNR, FQNEAQ (reference sequence). The CDR3 has 16 amino acids. Germline trimming cut 2 bases from V and 4 bases from J; bases unmatched to any gene: 9. Libraries were prepared by immunoSEQ multiplex PCR; TCRdb keeps only in-frame clonotypes and omits some of them. This table holds over 85,000 clones, about nine tenths found once. This rearrangement joins TRBV7-9 to TRBJ1-1; 8 bases are a match to TRBD1. The source material was peripheral blood, sampled 28 days after the second AZD1222 dose. This TCR derives from an adult who received the AZD1222 COVID-19 vaccine. Here the CDR3 DNA reads TGTGCCAGCAGCTTATGGGGCAGGGGGCAGGGCACTGAAGCTTTCTTT. It encodes CASSLWGRGQGTEAFF.